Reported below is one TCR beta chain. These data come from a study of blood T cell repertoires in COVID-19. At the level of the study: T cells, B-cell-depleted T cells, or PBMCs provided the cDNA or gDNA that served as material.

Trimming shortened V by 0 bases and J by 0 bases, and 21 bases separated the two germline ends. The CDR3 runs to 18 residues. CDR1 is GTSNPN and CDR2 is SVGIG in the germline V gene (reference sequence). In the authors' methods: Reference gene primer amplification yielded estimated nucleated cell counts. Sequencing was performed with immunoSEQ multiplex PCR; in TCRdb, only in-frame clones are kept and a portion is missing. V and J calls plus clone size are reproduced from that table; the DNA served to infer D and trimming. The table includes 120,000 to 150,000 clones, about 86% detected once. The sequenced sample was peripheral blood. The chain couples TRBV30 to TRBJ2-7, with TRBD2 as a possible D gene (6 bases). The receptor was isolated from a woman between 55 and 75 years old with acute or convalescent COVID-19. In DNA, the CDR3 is TGTGCCTGGAGTGTATGGATGTCAACGGGACTTCACTCCTACGAGCAGTACTTC. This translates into CAWSVWMSTGLHSYEQYF.